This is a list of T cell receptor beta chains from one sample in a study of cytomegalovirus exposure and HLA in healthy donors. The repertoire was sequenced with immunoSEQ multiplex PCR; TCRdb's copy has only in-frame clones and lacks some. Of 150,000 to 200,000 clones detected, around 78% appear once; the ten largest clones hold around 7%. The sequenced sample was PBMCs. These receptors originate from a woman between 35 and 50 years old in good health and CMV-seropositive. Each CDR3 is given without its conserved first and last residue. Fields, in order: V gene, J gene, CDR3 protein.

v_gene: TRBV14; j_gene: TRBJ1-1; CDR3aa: ASSLTTGGGREAF
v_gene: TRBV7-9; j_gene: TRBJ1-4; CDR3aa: ASSLARDNEKLF
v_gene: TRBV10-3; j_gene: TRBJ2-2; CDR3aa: AIRSSWGNTGELF
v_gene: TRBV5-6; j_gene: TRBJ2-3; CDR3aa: ASSLQGGTDTQY
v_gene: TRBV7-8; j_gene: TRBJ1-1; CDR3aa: ASSQADFGQPNTEAF
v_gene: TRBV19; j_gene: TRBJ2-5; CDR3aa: ASGQHRQETQY
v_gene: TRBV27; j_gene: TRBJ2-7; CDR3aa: ASSLSGGAFHYEQY
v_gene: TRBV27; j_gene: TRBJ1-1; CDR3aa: ASSLQWTGTEAF
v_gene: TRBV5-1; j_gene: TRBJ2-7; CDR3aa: ASSRGLAGEEQY
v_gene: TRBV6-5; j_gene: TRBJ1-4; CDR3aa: ASSYGRDRGKLF
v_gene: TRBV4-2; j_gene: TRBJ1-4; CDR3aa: ASSHDAPGTGGGTNEKLF
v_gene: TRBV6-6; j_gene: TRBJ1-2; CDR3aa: ASSRHYGEGYT
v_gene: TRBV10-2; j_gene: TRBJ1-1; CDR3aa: ASSAARGAPEAF
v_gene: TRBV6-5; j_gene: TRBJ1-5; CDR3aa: ASRKDRNQPQH
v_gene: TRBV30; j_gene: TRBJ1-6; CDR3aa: AWATGYNSPLH
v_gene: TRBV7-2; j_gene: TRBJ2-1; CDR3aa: ASSQTGTGSYNEQF
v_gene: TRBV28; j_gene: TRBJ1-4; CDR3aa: ASKTTQGANEKLF
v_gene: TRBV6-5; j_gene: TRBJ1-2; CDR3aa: ASSAQGLLYGYT
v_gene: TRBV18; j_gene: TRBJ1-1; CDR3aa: ASSPSKQGNTEAF
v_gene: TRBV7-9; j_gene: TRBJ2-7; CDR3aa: SSSWGTGTSGNEQY
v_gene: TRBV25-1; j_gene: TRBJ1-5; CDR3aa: ASSESLGGPQH
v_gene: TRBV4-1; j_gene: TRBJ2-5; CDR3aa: ASSGRVLAGGRETQY
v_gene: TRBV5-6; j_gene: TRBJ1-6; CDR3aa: ASSLVTQSSSPLH
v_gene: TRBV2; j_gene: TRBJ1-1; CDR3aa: ATSGGNSHTEAF
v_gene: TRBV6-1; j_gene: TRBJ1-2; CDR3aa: ASSRGHLV
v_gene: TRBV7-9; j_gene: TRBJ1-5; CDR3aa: SSSFSGGGGNQPQH
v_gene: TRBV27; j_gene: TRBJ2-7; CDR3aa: ASSWGGVSSYEQY
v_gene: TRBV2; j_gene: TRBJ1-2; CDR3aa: ASKRDRDYGYT
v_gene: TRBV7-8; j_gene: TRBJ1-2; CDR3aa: ASSFGHRDHGYT
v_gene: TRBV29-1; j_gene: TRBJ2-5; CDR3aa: SVGMGGGPQETQY
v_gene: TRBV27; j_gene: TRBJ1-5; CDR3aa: ASRGTGVLRSNQPQH
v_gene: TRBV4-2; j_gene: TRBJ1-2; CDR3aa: ASSQSTGLAGYT
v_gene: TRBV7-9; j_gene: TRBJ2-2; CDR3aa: SSRGTENTGELF
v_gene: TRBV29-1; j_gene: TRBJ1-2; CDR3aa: SVGEGDGYT
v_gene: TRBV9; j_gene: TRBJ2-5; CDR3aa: ASSGLGRGQETQY
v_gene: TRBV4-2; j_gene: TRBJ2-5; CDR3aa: ASSQTGGAGRGEETQY
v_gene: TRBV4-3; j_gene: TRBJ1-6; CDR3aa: ASSQEGGPRNSPLH
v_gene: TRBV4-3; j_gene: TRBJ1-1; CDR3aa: ASSQVGQGNTEAF
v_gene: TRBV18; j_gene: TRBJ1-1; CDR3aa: ASSEGKAF
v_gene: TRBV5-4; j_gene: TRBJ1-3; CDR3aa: ASSLGGGGNTIY
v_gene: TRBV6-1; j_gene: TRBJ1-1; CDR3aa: ASRLQGTTEAF
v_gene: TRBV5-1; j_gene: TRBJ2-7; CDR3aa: ASSLDDAAGGLYEQY
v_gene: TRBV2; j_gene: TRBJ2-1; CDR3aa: ASSVSSGGVNEQF
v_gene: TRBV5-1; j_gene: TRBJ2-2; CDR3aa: ASSLKGEGTGELF
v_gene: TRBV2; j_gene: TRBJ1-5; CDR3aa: ASSVERGNQPQH